These T cell receptor beta chains were read from a single sample in a study of response to subunit inactivated influenza vaccine. MiXCR was run by TCRdb on the RT-PCR reads, yielding one entry per CDR3 protein. Of about 500,000 distinct CDR3 sequences in the sample, over 10% were seen once. Sequences were derived from PBMCs from blood, sampled 35 to 45 days after vaccination. Source of these receptors: a man between 50 and 59 years old who received an inactivated influenza vaccine. Both conserved end residues are part of each CDR3. Each record gives: J gene, V gene, D gene, clone size, CDR3 protein, CDR3 DNA. D genes are given only for firm matches. The size entry is marked missing in some rows and otherwise reads once, few, many or a size class.

TRBJ2-3 TRBV5-1 TRBD1 - CASSLESGGLDTQYF TGCGCCAGCAGCTTGGAATCAGGGGGCTTAGATACGCAGTATTTT
TRBJ2-3 TRBV6-4 - few CASSAQGGGTDTQYF TGTGCCAGCAGTGCCCAGGGGGGAGGGACAGATACGCAGTATTTT
TRBJ2-5 TRBV20-1 TRBD1 - CSANRDRQETQYF TGCAGTGCTAACCGGGACAGACAAGAGACCCAGTACTTC
TRBJ2-7 TRBV11-2 TRBD1 few CASSSLQGVSYEQYF TGTGCCAGCAGCTCCCTACAGGGGGTATCCTACGAGCAGTACTTC
TRBJ2-1 TRBV29-1 TRBD2 few CSVGGGTSRYNEQFF TGCAGCGTTGGAGGTGGGACTAGCAGGTACAATGAGCAGTTCTTC
TRBJ1-5 TRBV10-3 TRBD1 - CAISGQEPHQPQHF TGTGCCATCAGCGGACAGGAGCCGCATCAGCCCCAGCATTTT
TRBJ2-2 TRBV12-3/TRBV12-4 TRBD1 few CASSRTGGNTGELFF TGTGCCAGCAGTCGGACAGGGGGGAACACCGGGGAGCTGTTTTTT
TRBJ1-2 TRBV7-9 TRBD1 many CASSPRGRGSWGYTF TGTGCCAGCAGCCCCAGGGGGCGCGGGTCTTGGGGCTACACCTTC
TRBJ1-2 TRBV20-1 - - CSARDSRLGREGYTF TGCAGTGCTAGAGATTCCAGGTTGGGGAGAGAGGGCTACACCTTC
TRBJ2-7 TRBV5-5 TRBD1 many CASTPASGQGYEQYF TGTGCCAGCACCCCGGCGTCGGGACAGGGATACGAGCAGTACTTC
TRBJ2-1 TRBV20-1 - few CSARKGRGMNSYNEQFF TGCAGTGCTAGAAAAGGGAGGGGGATGAATTCCTACAATGAGCAGTTCTTC
TRBJ2-7 TRBV15 - many CATSRGGTDEQYF TGTGCCACCAGCAGAGGGGGAACCGACGAGCAGTACTTC
TRBJ2-2 TRBV20-1 - - CSARRGRGSGGELFF TGCAGTGCTCGTAGGGGCAGGGGATCTGGCGGGGAGCTGTTTTTT
TRBJ2-3 TRBV5-1 - many CASSLAMGSTDTQYF TGCGCCAGCAGCTTGGCCATGGGGAGCACAGATACGCAGTATTTT
TRBJ2-7 TRBV6-5 TRBD1 - CASSYPLGTGSHEQYF TGTGCCAGCAGTTACCCCCTCGGGACAGGGTCCCACGAGCAGTACTTC
TRBJ2-2 TRBV7-9 TRBD2 few CASSPGEGPRWLFF TGTGCCAGCAGCCCTGGGGAGGGTCCCCGGTGGCTGTTTTTT
TRBJ2-5 TRBV5-1 TRBD1 - CASSRDRSQETQYF TGCGCCAGCAGCCGGGACAGGTCCCAAGAGACCCAGTACTTC
TRBJ2-7 TRBV7-6 - few CASSPQPDRISYEQYF TGTGCCAGCAGCCCTCAACCCGACAGGATCTCCTACGAGCAGTACTTC
TRBJ2-2 TRBV7-8 - few CASSLGLEVWVTGELFF TGTGCCAGCAGCTTAGGGCTAGAGGTGTGGGTCACCGGGGAGCTGTTTTTT
TRBJ2-1 TRBV7-9 - - CASSFLDFEQFF TGTGCCAGCAGCTTTCTGGACTTTGAGCAGTTCTTC
TRBJ2-7 TRBV5-1 TRBD2 - CASSLTLAGGSYEQYF TGCGCCAGCAGCTTGACCTTAGCGGGAGGCTCCTACGAGCAGTACTTC
TRBJ1-1 TRBV18 TRBD1 - CASSLQTGYTEAFF TGTGCCAGCTCACTCCAGACAGGGTACACTGAAGCTTTCTTT
TRBJ2-2 TRBV11-3 - - CASSPPWGGELFF TGTGCCAGCAGTCCGCCCTGGGGCGGGGAGCTGTTTTTT
TRBJ2-1 TRBV12-3/TRBV12-4 - - CASSFYRGPNNEQFF TGTGCCAGCAGTTTTTATCGGGGGCCCAACAATGAGCAGTTCTTC
TRBJ2-3 TRBV29-1 TRBD2 - CSVGTTSEGTQYF TGCAGCGTTGGTACTACTAGCGAAGGGACGCAGTATTTT
TRBJ2-1 TRBV18 - - CASSLQREGNEQFF TGTGCCAGCTCTTTACAGCGTGAGGGCAATGAGCAGTTCTTC
TRBJ2-1 TRBV24-1 - few CATSVQGLFYNEQFF TGTGCCACCAGTGTCCAGGGGTTATTCTACAATGAGCAGTTCTTC
TRBJ2-5 TRBV15 TRBD2 few CATSRRQGLAGGTHLETQYF TGTGCCACCAGCAGAAGGCAGGGACTAGCGGGGGGGACCCACCTAGAGACCCAGTACTTC
TRBJ2-5 TRBV20-1 - - CSARVFYASIQETQYF TGCAGTGCTAGAGTGTTTTATGCTAGCATTCAAGAGACCCAGTACTTC
TRBJ2-5 TRBV7-2 - many CASSFHPRRQETQYF TGTGCCAGCAGCTTCCATCCCCGGAGGCAAGAGACCCAGTACTTC
TRBJ2-5 TRBV7-7 TRBD2 - CASSQGLAGRETQYF TGTGCTAGCAGCCAGGGACTAGCGGGGAGGGAGACCCAGTACTTC
TRBJ2-2 TRBV5-1 TRBD1 - CASSGTGWNTGELFF TGCGCCAGCAGCGGGACAGGGTGGAACACCGGGGAGCTGTTTTTT
TRBJ1-5 TRBV20-1 - - CSARGEDSYNQPQHF TGCAGTGCTAGGGGGGAGGACAGTTACAATCAGCCCCAGCATTTT
TRBJ2-2 TRBV4-2 - - CASSQRQFSNTGELFF TGTGCCAGCAGCCAGCGACAGTTCTCGAACACCGGGGAGCTGTTTTTT
TRBJ2-3 TRBV20-1 - - CSASRESTDTQSF TGCAGTGCTAGTCGGGAGAGCACAGATACGCAGTCTTTT
TRBJ1-3 TRBV12-3/TRBV12-4 - - CASIQGPGNTIYF TGTGCCAGCATCCAGGGGCCTGGAAACACCATATATTTT
TRBJ2-2 TRBV4-3 - few CASSQSLYGELFF TGCGCCAGCAGCCAATCGTTGTACGGGGAGCTGTTTTTT
TRBJ2-2 TRBV9 TRBD1 few CASSPGQGAKAGELFF TGTGCCAGCAGCCCCGGACAGGGGGCGAAGGCCGGGGAGCTGTTTTTT
TRBJ1-2 TRBV7-9 - many CASSLGSDGYTF TGTGCCAGCAGCTTAGGATCCGATGGCTACACCTTC
TRBJ1-5 TRBV12-3/TRBV12-4 - many CASSSPWSNQPQHF TGTGCCAGCAGTTCCCCGTGGAGCAATCAGCCCCAGCATTTT
TRBJ1-1 TRBV3-1 - - CASSLSQGTNTEAFF TGTGCCAGCAGCCTCTCCCAGGGGACGAACACTGAAGCTTTCTTT
TRBJ2-1 TRBV20-1 - - CSARPTGTEQFF TGCAGTGCTAGACCTACAGGGACTGAGCAGTTCTTC
TRBJ2-5 TRBV7-8 TRBD2 few CASSLARAGEETQYF TGTGCCAGCAGCTTAGCGCGAGCGGGGGAAGAGACCCAGTACTTC
TRBJ2-2 TRBV20-1 - - CSASPGQPTGELFF TGCAGCGCTAGTCCCGGACAGCCTACCGGGGAGCTGTTTTTT
TRBJ1-4 TRBV20-1 - many CSAEDEKLFF TGCAGTGCGGAAGATGAAAAACTGTTTTTT
TRBJ2-7 TRBV6-1 TRBD1 many CASSASDRGSSYEQYF TGTGCCAGCAGTGCCTCGGACAGGGGGAGCTCCTACGAGCAGTACTTC
TRBJ2-7 TRBV20-1 - few CSARDIGRSYEQYF TGCAGTGCTAGAGACATTGGGCGGTCCTACGAGCAGTACTTC
TRBJ2-7 TRBV28 TRBD2 many CASSLTSGGYEQYF TGTGCCAGCAGTTTGACTAGCGGGGGCTACGAGCAGTACTTC
TRBJ2-2 TRBV6-5 - few CASSYRRANTGELFF TGTGCCAGCAGTTACCGGAGGGCGAACACCGGGGAGCTGTTTTTT
TRBJ2-2 TRBV5-1 - - CASTVGNSDTGELFF TGCGCCAGCACCGTTGGCAATTCCGACACCGGGGAGCTGTTTTTT
TRBJ2-3 TRBV5-5 - - CASSLKGTTDTQYF TGTGCCAGCAGCTTGAAGGGGACCACAGATACGCAGTATTTT
TRBJ1-2 TRBV28 TRBD1 - CASRHPGGSGYTF TGTGCCAGCAGGCACCCAGGGGGATCTGGCTACACCTTC
TRBJ2-7 TRBV5-6 - many CASSLVFSSISYEQYF TGTGCCAGCAGCTTGGTTTTCAGTAGTATCTCCTACGAGCAGTACTTC